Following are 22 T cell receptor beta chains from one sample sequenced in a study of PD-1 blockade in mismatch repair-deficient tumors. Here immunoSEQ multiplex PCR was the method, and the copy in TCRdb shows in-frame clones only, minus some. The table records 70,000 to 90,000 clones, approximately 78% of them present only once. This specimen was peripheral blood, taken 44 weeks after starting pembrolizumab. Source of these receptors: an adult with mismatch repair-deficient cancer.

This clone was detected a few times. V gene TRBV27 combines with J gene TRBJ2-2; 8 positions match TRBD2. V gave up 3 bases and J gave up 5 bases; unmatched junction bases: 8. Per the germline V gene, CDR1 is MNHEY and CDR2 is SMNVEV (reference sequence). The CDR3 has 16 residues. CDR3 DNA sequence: TGTGCCAGCAGTTTGAGAAGCGGGAGTTTAACCGGGGAGCTGTTTTTT. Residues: CASSLRSGSLTGELFF.

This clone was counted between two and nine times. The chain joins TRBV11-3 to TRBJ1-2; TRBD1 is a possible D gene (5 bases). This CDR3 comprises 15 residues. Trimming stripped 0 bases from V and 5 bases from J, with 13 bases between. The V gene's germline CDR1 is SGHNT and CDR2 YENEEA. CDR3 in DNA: TGTGCCAGCAGCTTAGAAGGGACTGGGGATTATGGCTACACCTTC. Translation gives CASSLEGTGDYGYTF.

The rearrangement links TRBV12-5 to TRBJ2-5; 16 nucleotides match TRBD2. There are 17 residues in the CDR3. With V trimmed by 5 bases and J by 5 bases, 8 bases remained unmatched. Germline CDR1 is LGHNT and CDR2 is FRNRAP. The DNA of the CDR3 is TGTGCTAGTGGTCCAGAGAAGGGACTAGCGGGAGGGGAGACCCAGTACTTC. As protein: CASGPEKGLAGGETQYF.

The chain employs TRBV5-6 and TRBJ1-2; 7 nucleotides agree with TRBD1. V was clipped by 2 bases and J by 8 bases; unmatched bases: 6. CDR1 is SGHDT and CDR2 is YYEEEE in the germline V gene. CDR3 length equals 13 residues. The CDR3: CASSFDRAGGYTF. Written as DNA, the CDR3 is TGTGCCAGCAGCTTCGACAGGGCAGGAGGCTACACCTTC.

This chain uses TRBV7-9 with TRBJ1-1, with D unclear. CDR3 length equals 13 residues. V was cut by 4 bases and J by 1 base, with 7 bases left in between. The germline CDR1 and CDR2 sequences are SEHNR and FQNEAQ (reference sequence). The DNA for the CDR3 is TGTGCCAGCAGCTCTCCAGGGAACACTGAAGCTTTCTTT. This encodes CASSSPGNTEAFF. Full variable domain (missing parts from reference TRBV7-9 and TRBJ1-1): DTGVSQNPRHKITKRGQNVTFRCDPISEHNRLYWYRQTLGQGPEFLTYFQNEAQLEKSRLLSDRFSAERPKGSFSTLEIQRTEQGDSAMYLCASSSPGNTEAFFGQGTRLTVV.

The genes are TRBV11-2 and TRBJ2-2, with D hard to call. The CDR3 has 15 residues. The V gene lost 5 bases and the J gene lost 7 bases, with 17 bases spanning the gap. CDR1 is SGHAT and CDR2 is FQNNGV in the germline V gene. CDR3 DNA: TGTGCCAGCAGCCCACGGACCCCGGATATCGGGGAGCTGTTTTTT. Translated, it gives CASSPRTPDIGELFF.

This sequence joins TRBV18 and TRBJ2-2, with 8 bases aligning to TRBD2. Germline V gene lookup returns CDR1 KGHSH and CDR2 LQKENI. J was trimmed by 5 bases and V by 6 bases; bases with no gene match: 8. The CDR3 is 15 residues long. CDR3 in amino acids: CASSPREGETGELFF. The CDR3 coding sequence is TGTGCCAGCTCCCCCCGGGAGGGGGAGACCGGGGAGCTGTTTTTT.

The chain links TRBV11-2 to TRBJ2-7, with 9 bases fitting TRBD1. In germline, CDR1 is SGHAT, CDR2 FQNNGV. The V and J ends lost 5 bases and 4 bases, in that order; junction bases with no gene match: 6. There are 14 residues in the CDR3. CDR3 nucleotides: TGTGCCAGCAGCCATAGGGACAGGGCTTACGAGCAGTACTTC. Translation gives CASSHRDRAYEQYF.

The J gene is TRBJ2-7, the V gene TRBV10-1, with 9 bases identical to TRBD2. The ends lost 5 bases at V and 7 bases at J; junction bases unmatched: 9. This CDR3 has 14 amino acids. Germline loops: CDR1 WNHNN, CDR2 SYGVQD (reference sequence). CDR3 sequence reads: CASSRGTSSREQYF. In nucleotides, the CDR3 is TGCGCCAGCAGTAGGGGGACTAGCTCGCGGGAGCAGTACTTC.

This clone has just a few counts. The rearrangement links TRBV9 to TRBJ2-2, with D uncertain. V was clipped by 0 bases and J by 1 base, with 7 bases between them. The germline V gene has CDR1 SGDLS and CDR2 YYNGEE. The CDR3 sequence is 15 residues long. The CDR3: CASSVGSENTGELFF. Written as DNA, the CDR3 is TGTGCCAGCAGCGTAGGAAGCGAGAACACCGGGGAGCTGTTTTTT. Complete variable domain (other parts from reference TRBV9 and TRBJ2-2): DSGVTQTPKHLITATGQRVTLRCSPRSGDLSVYWYQQSLDQGLQFLIQYYNGEERAKGNILERFSAQQFPDLHSELNLSSLELGDSALYFCASSVGSENTGELFFGEGSRLTVL.

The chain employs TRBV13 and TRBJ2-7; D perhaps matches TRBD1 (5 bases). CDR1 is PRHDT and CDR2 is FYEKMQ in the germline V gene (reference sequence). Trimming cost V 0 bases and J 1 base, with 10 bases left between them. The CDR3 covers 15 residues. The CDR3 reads CASSLGPPGSYEQYF. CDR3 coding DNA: TGTGCCAGCAGCTTAGGCCCCCCAGGGTCCTACGAGCAGTACTTC.

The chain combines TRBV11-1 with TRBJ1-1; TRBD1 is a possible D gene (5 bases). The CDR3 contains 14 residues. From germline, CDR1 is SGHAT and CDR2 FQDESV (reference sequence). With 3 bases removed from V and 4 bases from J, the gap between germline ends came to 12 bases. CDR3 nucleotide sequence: TGTGCCAGCAGCTTGGAAGGGGTGAGCACTGAAGCTTTCTTT. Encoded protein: CASSLEGVSTEAFF.

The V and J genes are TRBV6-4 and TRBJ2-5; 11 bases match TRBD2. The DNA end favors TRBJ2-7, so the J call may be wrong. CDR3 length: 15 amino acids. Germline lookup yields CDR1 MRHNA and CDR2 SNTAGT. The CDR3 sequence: CASSPLAGAAYEQYF. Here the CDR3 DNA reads TGTGCCAGCAGCCCACTAGCGGGGGCAGCCTACGAGCAGTACTTC.

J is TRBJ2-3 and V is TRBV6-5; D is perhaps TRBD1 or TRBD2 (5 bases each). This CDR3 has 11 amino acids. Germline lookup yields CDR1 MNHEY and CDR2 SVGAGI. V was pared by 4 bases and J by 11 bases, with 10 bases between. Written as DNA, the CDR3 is TGTGCCAGCAGTTGGGACGGACAGCAGTATTTT. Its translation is CASSWDGQQYF.

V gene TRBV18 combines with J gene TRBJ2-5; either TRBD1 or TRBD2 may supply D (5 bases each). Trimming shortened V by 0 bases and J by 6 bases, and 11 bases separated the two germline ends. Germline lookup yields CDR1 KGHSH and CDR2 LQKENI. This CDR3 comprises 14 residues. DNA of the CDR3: TGTGCCAGCTCACCACCGCTGGGGGAGCAGACCCAGTACTTC. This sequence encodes CASSPPLGEQTQYF.

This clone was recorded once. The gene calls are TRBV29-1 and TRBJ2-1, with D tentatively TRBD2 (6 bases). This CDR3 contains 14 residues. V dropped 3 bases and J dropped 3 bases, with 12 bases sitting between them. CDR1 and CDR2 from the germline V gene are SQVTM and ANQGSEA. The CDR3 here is CSVDGEESYNEQFF. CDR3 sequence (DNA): TGCAGCGTTGACGGGGAGGAGAGCTACAATGAGCAGTTCTTC.

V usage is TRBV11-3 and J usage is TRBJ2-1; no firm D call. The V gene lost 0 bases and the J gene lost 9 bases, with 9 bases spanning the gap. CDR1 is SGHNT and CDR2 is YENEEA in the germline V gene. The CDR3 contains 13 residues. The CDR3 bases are TGTGCCAGCAGCTTAGACCTAGAACTTGAGCAGTTCTTC. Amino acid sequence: CASSLDLELEQFF. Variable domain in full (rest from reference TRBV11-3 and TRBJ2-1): EAGVVQSPRYKIIEKKQPVAFWCNPISGHNTLYWYLQNLGQGPELLIRYENEEAVDDSQLPKDRFSAERLKGVDSTLKIQPAELGDSAVYLCASSLDLELEQFFGPGTRLTVL.

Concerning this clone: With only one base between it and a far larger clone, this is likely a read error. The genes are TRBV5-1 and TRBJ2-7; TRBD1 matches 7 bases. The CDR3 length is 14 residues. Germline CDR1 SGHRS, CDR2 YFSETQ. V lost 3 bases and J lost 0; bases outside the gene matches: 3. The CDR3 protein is CASSWGTVSYEQYF. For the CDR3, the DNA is TGCGCCAGCAGCTGGGGGACAGTCTCCTACGAGCAGTACTTC.

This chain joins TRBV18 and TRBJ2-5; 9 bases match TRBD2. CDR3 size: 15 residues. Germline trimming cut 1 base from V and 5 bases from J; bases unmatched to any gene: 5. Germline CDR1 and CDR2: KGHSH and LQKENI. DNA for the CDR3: TGTGCCAGCTCACCACTTAGCGGGAGTTCGGAGACCCAGTACTTC. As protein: CASSPLSGSSETQYF.

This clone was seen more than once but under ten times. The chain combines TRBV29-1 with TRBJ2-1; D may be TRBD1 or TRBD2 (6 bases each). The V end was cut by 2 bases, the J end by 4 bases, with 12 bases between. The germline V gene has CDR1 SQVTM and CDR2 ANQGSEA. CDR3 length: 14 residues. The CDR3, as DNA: TGCAGCGTTGAACGGGGGCGCGTATACAATGAGCAGTTCTTC. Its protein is CSVERGRVYNEQFF.

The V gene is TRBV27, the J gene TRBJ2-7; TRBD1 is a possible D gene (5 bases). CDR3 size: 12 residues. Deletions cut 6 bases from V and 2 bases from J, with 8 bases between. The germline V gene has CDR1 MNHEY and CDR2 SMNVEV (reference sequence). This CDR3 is CASRTATYEQYF. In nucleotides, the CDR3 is TGTGCCAGCAGGACAGCCACCTACGAGCAGTACTTC.

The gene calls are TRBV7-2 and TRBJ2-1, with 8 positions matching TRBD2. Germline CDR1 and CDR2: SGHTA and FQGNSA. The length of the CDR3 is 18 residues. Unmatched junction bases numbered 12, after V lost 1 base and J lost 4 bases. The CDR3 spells CASSLGPPGGRQYNEQFF. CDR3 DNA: TGTGCCAGCAGCTTAGGACCTCCTGGCGGGAGGCAATACAATGAGCAGTTCTTC.